The TCR beta chain under discussion was sequenced for a study of blood T cell repertoires in COVID-19. Profiled with immunoSEQ multiplex PCR; TCRdb holds only in-frame clones, not every one. This sample has some 68,000 clones, with nearly 90% found just once. The length of the CDR3 is 13 residues. In germline, CDR1 is LNHDA, CDR2 SQIVND (reference sequence). V lost 5 bases and J lost 3, with 10 bases in between. The receptor was derived from a man aged 45-60 years with active COVID-19. The sequencing sample was made of peripheral blood. J is TRBJ1-2 and V is TRBV19; tentative D call: TRBD1 (5 bases). CDR3 region: CASSHKGHYGYTF. In nucleotides, the CDR3 is TGTGCCAGTAGTCACAAGGGGCACTATGGCTACACCTTC.